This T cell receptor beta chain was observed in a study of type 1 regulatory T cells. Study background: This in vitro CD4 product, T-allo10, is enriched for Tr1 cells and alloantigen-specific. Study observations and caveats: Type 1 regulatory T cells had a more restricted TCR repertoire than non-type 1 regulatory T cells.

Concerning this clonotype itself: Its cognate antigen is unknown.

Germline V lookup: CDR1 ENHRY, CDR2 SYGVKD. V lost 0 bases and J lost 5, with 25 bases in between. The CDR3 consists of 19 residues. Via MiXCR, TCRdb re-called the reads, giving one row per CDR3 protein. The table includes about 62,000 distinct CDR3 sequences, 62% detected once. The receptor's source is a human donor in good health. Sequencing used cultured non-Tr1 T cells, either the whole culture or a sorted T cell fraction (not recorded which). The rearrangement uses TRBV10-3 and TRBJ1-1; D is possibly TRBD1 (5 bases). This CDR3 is CAISESAVRGQRILTEAFF. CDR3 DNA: TGTGCCATCAGTGAGTCGGCCGTTCGTGGACAAAGGATTCTTACTGAAGCTTTCTTT.